Presented here are 20 T cell receptor beta chains from one specimen sequenced in a study of radiotherapy plus CTLA-4 blockade in lung cancer. Repertoires were generated with immunoSEQ multiplex PCR, while TCRdb's copy carries only in-frame clones and drops some. The table has approximately 83,000 clones, about 79% seen once; the top ten hold under 5%. The sequencing used peripheral blood, collected from a patient treated with radiotherapy plus ipilimumab. Source of these receptors: a human donor with non-small cell lung cancer who had a partial response to radiotherapy plus ipilimumab. Some clones in this sample may be carry-over from other donors' samples.

This clone was counted a few times. This chain links TRBV28 with TRBJ1-4, with 9 bases matching TRBD1. CDR3 size: 15 residues. J was trimmed by 6 bases and V by 7 bases; bases with no gene match: 9. In germline, CDR1 is MDHEN, CDR2 SYDVKM. The CDR3 here is CASITHRGPDEKLFF. The CDR3 region has the DNA TGTGCCAGCATTACTCACAGGGGGCCGGATGAAAAACTGTTTTTT.

There are a few counts of this clone. The chain links TRBV19 to TRBJ1-3; 9 nucleotides line up with TRBD1. The CDR3 runs 15 residues. V lost 7 bases and J lost 3; bases outside the gene matches: 7. In germline, CDR1 is LNHDA, CDR2 SQIVND (reference sequence). CDR3 region: CASTAMDRGGNTIYF. CDR3 in DNA: TGTGCCAGTACCGCCATGGACAGGGGTGGAAACACCATATATTTT.

V and J are TRBV7-2 and TRBJ2-3, with TRBD2 matching 12 bases. Trimming took 2 bases from V and 4 from J; bases not matched to a gene: 7. CDR1 is SGHTA, CDR2 FQGNSA, per germline. The CDR3 loop spans 17 amino acids. The DNA for the CDR3 is TGTGCCAGCAGCTTAACCGCTAGCGGGGGGGTGGCAGATACGCAGTATTTT. It specifies CASSLTASGGVADTQYF.

This chain links TRBV9 with TRBJ2-7; 7 bases map to TRBD1. Per germline, CDR1 SGDLS and CDR2 YYNGEE. J lost 4 bases, V lost 3 bases, and 10 bases had no gene match. The CDR3 covers 15 residues. CDR3: CASSARQGTNYEQYF. The CDR3 DNA reads TGTGCCAGCAGCGCACGACAGGGCACAAATTACGAGCAGTACTTC.

The chain couples TRBV7-2 to TRBJ2-7, with 8 bases fitting TRBD1. CDR1 SGHTA and CDR2 FQGNSA come from the germline V gene. J was trimmed by 4 bases and V by 4 bases; bases with no gene match: 0. CDR3 length: 12 residues. The DNA for the CDR3 is TGTGCCAGCAGCTGGACAGGGTACGAGCAGTACTTC. Amino acid sequence: CASSWTGYEQYF.

The rearrangement joins TRBV11-3 to TRBJ2-2; D not certain. Germline lookup yields CDR1 SGHNT and CDR2 YENEEA. The CDR3 totals 13 residues. V was trimmed by 7 bases and J by 7 bases, leaving 13 bases between them. The CDR3 protein is CASIAGFGGELFF. In DNA, the CDR3 is TGTGCCAGCATCGCAGGATTTGGCGGGGAGCTGTTTTTT.

CDR3 in amino acids: CASSVQGAGRYNEQFF. CDR3 DNA sequence: TGTGCCAGCAGCGTACAGGGTGCGGGTCGGTACAATGAGCAGTTCTTC. The chain couples TRBV7-2 to TRBJ2-1; a weak D match, TRBD1 (6 bases). CDR3 length equals 16 residues. Looked up from germline, CDR1 is SGHTA and CDR2 is FQGNSA. V dropped 5 bases and J dropped 4 bases, with 18 bases sitting between them.

The gene calls are TRBV27 and TRBJ2-7; 10 nucleotides line up with TRBD2. Germline CDR1 MNHEY, CDR2 SMNVEV (reference sequence). The J segment lost 3 bases and the V segment lost 1 base, leaving 6 bases of the junction unmatched. This CDR3 contains 16 residues. CDR3 sequence: CASSLWGTSVRYEQYF. CDR3 nucleotide sequence: TGTGCCAGCAGTTTATGGGGGACTAGCGTCCGCTACGAGCAGTACTTC.

This chain uses TRBV18 with TRBJ1-3, with 8 positions matching TRBD1. V gave up 6 bases and J gave up 4 bases; unmatched junction bases: 5. Germline V gene data show CDR1 as KGHSH and CDR2 as LQKENI. The CDR3 covers 14 residues. The CDR3 coding sequence is TGTGCCAGCTCCGCAGGGGGCTCCGGAAACACCATATATTTT. As protein: CASSAGGSGNTIYF.

This chain joins TRBV18 and TRBJ1-6; TRBD1 might be the D (5 bases). CDR1 and CDR2 (germline): KGHSH, LQKENI. The CDR3 contains 14 residues. Between the trimmed V and J ends, which lost 5 bases and 7 bases, there was a span of 12 bases. CDR3 residues: CASSGTGGNSPLHF. CDR3 coding DNA: TGTGCCAGCTCAGGCACAGGAGGGAATTCACCCCTCCACTTT.

V is TRBV28 and J is TRBJ1-5, with D maybe TRBD1 (6 bases). Germline V gives CDR1 MDHEN, CDR2 SYDVKM. V lost 6 bases, J lost 1 base, and 13 bases lay in between. The length of the CDR3 is 15 residues. CDR3 protein: CASSLTGTSNQPQHF. The CDR3 coding sequence is TGTGCCAGCAGCCTTACCGGGACAAGCAATCAGCCCCAGCATTTT.

The sample holds a few counts of this clone. The chain employs TRBV6-5 and TRBJ1-1; 7 bases map to TRBD1. With 6 bases clipped from V and 10 bases from J, the junction kept 11 bases outside the gene matches. This CDR3 is 13 amino acids long. From germline, CDR1 is MNHEY and CDR2 SVGAGI. CDR3 sequence: CASRIDRVGVAFF. The CDR3, as DNA: TGTGCCAGCAGGATCGACAGGGTCGGCGTAGCTTTCTTT.

The gene calls are TRBV18 and TRBJ2-1; TRBD2 matches 8 bases. CDR3 length: 17 amino acids. Germline assignment: CDR1 KGHSH and CDR2 LQKENI. V shed 2 bases and J 0 bases; nucleotides not matched to a gene: 6. The CDR3: CASSPIFSGSSYNEQFF. In nucleotides, the CDR3 is TGTGCCAGCTCACCAATCTTCAGCGGGAGCTCCTACAATGAGCAGTTCTTC.

The genes are TRBV11-3 and TRBJ1-4; tentative D call: TRBD1 (6 bases). The CDR3 runs 14 residues. Germline lookup yields CDR1 SGHNT and CDR2 YENEEA. Trimming took off 8 bases at V and 7 bases at J, with 17 bases between the two ends. The CDR3 reads CASAGGARSEKLFF. CDR3 DNA: TGTGCCAGCGCCGGGGGGGCGCGGAGTGAAAAACTGTTTTTT.

This clone showed up just once. The V and J genes are TRBV6-1 and TRBJ2-1; 11 bases line up with TRBD2. The trim removed 3 bases at V and 9 bases at J, leaving 7 bases unmatched. The CDR3 covers 15 residues. Germline CDR1 is MNHNS and CDR2 is SASEGT. CDR3 in DNA: TGTGCCAGCAGTGACCTTAGCGGGGGGGCCGGTGAGCAGTTCTTC. This translates into CASSDLSGGAGEQFF.

This clone turned up a few times. This chain links TRBV4-1 with TRBJ1-1; D is possibly TRBD1 (5 bases). CDR1 and CDR2 from the germline V gene are MGHRA and YSYEKL. This CDR3 is 15 amino acids long. V lost 1 base, J lost 11 bases, and 20 bases lay in between. Here the CDR3 reads CASSQGNGVGGRAFF. In DNA form, the CDR3 reads TGCGCCAGCAGCCAAGGGAATGGCGTCGGGGGTCGGGCTTTCTTT.

This chain connects TRBV7-2 to TRBJ1-4; 9 bases align to TRBD1. Trimming took 3 bases from V and 1 from J; bases not matched to a gene: 3. The CDR3 runs 16 residues. Germline V gives CDR1 SGHTA, CDR2 FQGNSA. CDR3: CASSFRQGVTNEKLFF. The CDR3 nucleotides read TGTGCCAGCAGCTTCCGACAGGGGGTAACTAATGAAAAACTGTTTTTT. The full variable domain, with the rest looked up from reference TRBV7-2 and TRBJ1-4, is GAGVSQSPSNKVTEKGKDVELRCDPISGHTALYWYRQSLGQGLEFLIYFQGNSAPDKSGLPSDRFSAERTGGSVSTLTIQRTQQEDSAVYLCASSFRQGVTNEKLFFGSGTQLSVL.

In DNA form, the CDR3 reads TGTGCCAGCAGCTTGGTACAAAGCAATGAGCAGTTCTTC. Its translation is CASSLVQSNEQFF. V usage is TRBV7-9 and J usage is TRBJ2-1; D not certain. The CDR3 totals 13 residues. Germline loops: CDR1 SEHNR, CDR2 FQNEAQ (reference sequence). The V and J ends lost 3 bases and 6 bases respectively, with 9 bases between them.

The chain couples TRBV9 to TRBJ1-1, with 7 bases matching TRBD1. Germline loops: CDR1 SGDLS, CDR2 YYNGEE. V shed 0 bases and J 2 bases; nucleotides not matched to a gene: 4. This CDR3 region has 15 residues. CDR3 sequence reads: CASSVVGTENTEAFF. In nucleotides, the CDR3 is TGTGCCAGCAGCGTAGTAGGGACAGAAAACACTGAAGCTTTCTTT.

The CDR3 DNA reads as TGTGCCAGCAGCCTAACATTCCCGGGTTCTGGGGAGACCCAGTACTTC. It yields the protein CASSLTFPGSGETQYF. The genes are TRBV7-6 and TRBJ2-5; D ambiguous. CDR3 length: 16 residues. The V end lost 5 bases, the J end lost 5 bases, and 21 bases lay between the germline ends. CDR1 is SGHVS and CDR2 is FNYEAQ in the germline V gene.